Presented here are 27 T cell receptor beta chains from one specimen sequenced in a study of shared T cell receptors in the human thymus. The protocol was immunoSEQ multiplex PCR, while the TCRdb copy is restricted to in-frame clones and leaves out a portion. This sample has over 350,000 clones, with approximately 95% found just once. Sequencing was performed on thymocytes. These receptor sequences come from a human donor.

This clone was observed once. The V gene is TRBV30, the J gene TRBJ1-2, with a tentative D call TRBD1 (5 bases). Trimming left V 5 bases short and J 8 bases short, with 21 bases between. Germline CDR1 and CDR2: GTSNPN and SVGIG (reference sequence). The CDR3 loop spans 14 amino acids. CDR3 nucleotide sequence: TGTGCCTGGGGGGGAGGCAGGGAGGAAGGAGGCTACACCTTC. Its translation is CAWGGGREEGGYTF.

The chain joins TRBV27 to TRBJ1-1; D is undetermined. The CDR3 is 17 residues long. Germline assignment: CDR1 MNHEY and CDR2 SMNVEV (reference sequence). Trimming took 2 bases from V and 4 from J, leaving 20 bases between them. CDR3 amino acids: CASSLAPVGDGSTEAFF. The DNA for the CDR3 is TGTGCCAGCAGTTTAGCCCCAGTTGGGGATGGGAGCACTGAAGCTTTCTTT.

This chain joins TRBV4-3 and TRBJ1-2; no definite D call. V lost 4 bases to trimming and J lost 1 base, with 16 bases between them. CDR3 length: 16 amino acids. The V gene's germline CDR1 is LGHNA and CDR2 YSLEER. The CDR3 region is CASSPNGQVINYGYTF. As DNA, the CDR3 is TGCGCCAGCAGCCCCAACGGCCAGGTAATTAACTATGGCTACACCTTC.

The rearrangement links TRBV28 to TRBJ2-3; the match to TRBD1 covers 10 bases. CDR1 is MDHEN, CDR2 SYDVKM, per germline. This CDR3 is built from 17 residues. The J segment lost 1 base and the V segment lost 0 bases, leaving 4 bases of the junction unmatched. The chain's CDR3 is CASSLCGTGEGTDTQYF. The DNA of the CDR3 is TGTGCCAGCAGTTTATGCGGGACAGGGGAGGGCACAGATACGCAGTATTTT.

The V and J genes are TRBV5-8 and TRBJ2-6; D remains ambiguous. V shed 5 bases and J shed 1 base, with 10 bases lying between them. This CDR3 region has 15 residues. CDR1 and CDR2 (germline): SGHTS, YDEGEE. The chain's CDR3 is CASSLIPSGANVLTF. The CDR3 bases are TGTGCCAGCAGTTTGATCCCATCTGGGGCCAACGTCCTGACTTTC.

The chain combines TRBV30 with TRBJ2-1; a possible D gene is TRBD2 (5 bases). Trimming pared 0 bases from V and 5 bases from J, leaving 14 bases between. Germline lookup yields CDR1 GTSNPN and CDR2 SVGIG (reference sequence). The CDR3 has 15 amino acids. CDR3 DNA: TGTGCCTGGAGTGTAGGACCAAGAGCGGACAATGAGCAGTTCTTC. This encodes CAWSVGPRADNEQFF.

The chain combines TRBV5-6 with TRBJ2-7, with 14 bases aligning to TRBD2. Germline loops: CDR1 SGHDT, CDR2 YYEEEE. Trimming at V came to 4 bases and at J to 0 bases, leaving 12 bases not matched to a gene. The CDR3 totals 19 residues. The CDR3 nucleotides are TGTGCCAGCAGCCCGGAGCGGACTAGCGGGAGGCCGAGCTCCTACGAGCAGTACTTC. Translation gives CASSPERTSGRPSSYEQYF.

The rearrangement uses TRBV27 and TRBJ1-2; TRBD1 aligns across 7 bases. This CDR3 is built from 14 residues. CDR1 is MNHEY, CDR2 SMNVEV, per germline (reference sequence). V dropped 0 bases and J dropped 7; count of bases not matched to a gene: 5. The CDR3 region has the DNA TGTGCCAGCAGTTTATCGATCAGGGGGGCTGGCTACACCTTC. Its translation is CASSLSIRGAGYTF.

The V call is TRBV27, the J call TRBJ2-1, with 7 nucleotides matching TRBD1. The junction had 11 bases not matched to a gene; V was cut back by 5 bases and J by 7 bases. The CDR3 is made up of 15 amino acids. CDR1 is MNHEY, CDR2 SMNVEV, per germline (reference sequence). The CDR3 reads CASSIGRQGRNEQFF. In DNA form, the CDR3 reads TGTGCCAGCAGTATTGGTCGACAGGGTAGAAATGAGCAGTTCTTC.

V and J are TRBV27 and TRBJ2-7, with D tentatively TRBD1 (5 bases). This CDR3 is built from 16 residues. The V and J ends lost 2 bases and 7 bases respectively, with 21 bases between them. Germline assignment: CDR1 MNHEY and CDR2 SMNVEV (reference sequence). CDR3 amino acids: CASSLQSAGKFREQYF. CDR3 in DNA: TGTGCCAGCAGTTTACAATCGGCAGGGAAATTTCGAGAGCAGTACTTC.

This clone has only one observation. The V call is TRBV18, the J call TRBJ2-3; TRBD1 matches at 7 bases. Germline loops: CDR1 KGHSH, CDR2 LQKENI. CDR3 length: 15 residues. J was trimmed by 2 bases and V by 3 bases; bases with no gene match: 5. The chain's CDR3 is CASSPPGQFTDTQYF. In nucleotides, the CDR3 is TGTGCCAGCTCACCGCCGGGACAGTTCACAGATACGCAGTATTTT.

V and J are TRBV28 and TRBJ1-2, with D possibly TRBD1 on 6 matching bases. The germline gives CDR1 MDHEN, CDR2 SYDVKM. The CDR3 is 13 amino acids. V was shortened by 5 bases and J by 7 bases, with 14 bases between the two germline ends. The chain's CDR3 is CASSPQGKGGYTF. The CDR3 nucleotides are TGTGCCAGCAGTCCCCAGGGGAAGGGTGGCTACACCTTC.

This rearrangement joins TRBV25-1 to TRBJ1-1, with TRBD1 identical over 7 bases. Trimming at V came to 1 base and at J to 0 bases, leaving 5 bases not matched to a gene. The germline V gene encodes CDR1 MGHDK and CDR2 SYGVNS. The CDR3 is made up of 16 amino acids. CDR3: CASSESQTGVNTEAFF. The CDR3 bases are TGTGCCAGCAGTGAATCCCAAACAGGGGTGAACACTGAAGCTTTCTTT.

The chain employs TRBV18 and TRBJ2-5; 13 nucleotides agree with TRBD2. From germline, CDR1 is KGHSH and CDR2 LQKENI. CDR3 length equals 16 residues. Germline trimming cut 5 bases from V and 3 bases from J; bases unmatched to any gene: 6. The CDR3 DNA is TGTGCCAGCTCATCAACTAGCGGGAGGGCCAAAGAGACCCAGTACTTC. This codes for CASSSTSGRAKETQYF.

The chain uses TRBV6-9 and TRBJ1-5; 7 bases map to TRBD1. The junction had 9 bases not matched to a gene; V was cut back by 5 bases and J by 2 bases. The CDR3 loop spans 16 amino acids. Germline V CDR1 and CDR2: MNHGY, SVAAGI. As DNA, the CDR3 is TGTGCCAGCAGTCCATCTTGGGGACAGTGCAATCAGCCCCAGCATTTT. Translation: CASSPSWGQCNQPQHF.

V usage is TRBV7-6 and J usage is TRBJ2-7; D might be TRBD1 (6 bases). The germline gives CDR1 SGHVS, CDR2 FNYEAQ. This CDR3 spans 13 amino acids. V was cut by 1 base and J by 6 bases, with 10 bases left in between. The CDR3 loop reads CASSLGGLREQYF. The CDR3 DNA is TGTGCCAGCAGCTTAGGGGGGCTACGCGAGCAGTACTTC.

The chain has TRBV4-3 and TRBJ1-1; D is uncertain. The germline CDR1 and CDR2 sequences are LGHNA and YSLEER. The germline V and J ends were trimmed by 0 bases and 0 bases, with 11 bases remaining between them. The CDR3 is 16 residues long. CDR3 residues: CASSQDPRILNTEAFF. The CDR3 DNA sequence: TGCGCCAGCAGCCAAGATCCCCGGATATTGAACACTGAAGCTTTCTTT.

The V and J genes are TRBV5-4 and TRBJ2-1; D unclear. Trimming stripped 1 base from V and 4 bases from J, with 9 bases between. CDR3 length: 14 residues. Per the germline V gene, CDR1 is SGHNT and CDR2 is YYREEE (reference sequence). CDR3 bases: TGTGCCAGCAGCTTGAACAGATCGTACAATGAGCAGTTCTTC. Its protein product is CASSLNRSYNEQFF.

The chain links TRBV28 to TRBJ1-5; D unclear. The germline V gene has CDR1 MDHEN and CDR2 SYDVKM. CDR3 size: 14 residues. Deletions cut 5 bases from V and 0 bases from J, with 8 bases between. The CDR3 bases are TGTGCCAGCAGTCCCTCAGGTAGCAATCAGCCCCAGCATTTT. Translated: CASSPSGSNQPQHF. Filled out from reference TRBV28 and TRBJ1-5, the complete variable domain reads DVKVTQSSRYLVKRTGEKVFLECVQDMDHENMFWYRQDPGLGLRLIYFSYDVKMKEKGDIPEGYSVSREKKERFSLILESASTNQTSMYLCASSPSGSNQPQHFGDGTRLSIL.

The genes are TRBV7-9 and TRBJ2-7; maybe TRBD2 (5 bases). Trimming removed 1 base from V and 3 bases from J, with 16 bases in between. Germline-derived CDR1 and CDR2 are SEHNR and FQNEAQ (reference sequence). There are 16 residues in the CDR3. The CDR3 nucleotides are TGTGCCAGCAGCTTAGGTGGACTCGCTCCCAACTACGAGCAGTACTTC. Protein: CASSLGGLAPNYEQYF.

The rearrangement joins TRBV27 to TRBJ2-1; 9 bases line up with TRBD2. The CDR3 loop spans 16 amino acids. Germline V gives CDR1 MNHEY, CDR2 SMNVEV (reference sequence). V lost 6 bases and J lost 0; bases outside the gene matches: 6. The CDR3 sequence is CASSRTSDSSYNEQFF. In DNA form, the CDR3 reads TGTGCCAGCAGCAGGACTAGCGACAGCTCCTACAATGAGCAGTTCTTC.

This chain joins TRBV6-5 and TRBJ2-2, with TRBD1 as a possible D gene (6 bases). CDR3 length equals 15 residues. In germline, CDR1 is MNHEY, CDR2 SVGAGI. Trimming cost V 5 bases and J 6 bases, with 16 bases left between them. The CDR3 spells CASSKQGLDSGELFF. CDR3 DNA sequence: TGTGCCAGCAGTAAACAGGGATTGGATTCCGGGGAGCTGTTTTTT.

The rearrangement uses TRBV19 and TRBJ2-6; D remains unclear. CDR3 length: 19 residues. Per the germline V gene, CDR1 is LNHDA and CDR2 is SQIVND (reference sequence). The V and J ends lost 7 bases and 0 bases respectively, with 22 bases between them. In nucleotides, the CDR3 is TGTGCCAGTACCCCAAAGAGTACGAGGCGTCTCTCTGGGGCCAACGTCCTGACTTTC. Its protein product is CASTPKSTRRLSGANVLTF.

The chain employs TRBV4-3 and TRBJ2-1; TRBD2 aligns across 9 bases. After removal of 3 bases from V and 4 bases from J, the junction contained 7 bases not matched to a gene. The CDR3 sequence is 16 residues long. Per germline, CDR1 LGHNA and CDR2 YSLEER. DNA of the CDR3: TGCGCCAGCAGCCAGGTAGCGGGAGTGTCATACAATGAGCAGTTCTTC. It yields the protein CASSQVAGVSYNEQFF.

The count of this clone is one. This chain uses TRBV27 with TRBJ1-1, with 7 bases that match TRBD1. The CDR3 spans 16 residues. Per the germline V gene, CDR1 is MNHEY and CDR2 is SMNVEV (reference sequence). The junction had 12 bases not matched to a gene; V was cut back by 5 bases and J by 3 bases. CDR3 sequence: CASSISSVGTDTEAFF. The CDR3 nucleotides are TGTGCCAGCAGTATCTCTTCGGTCGGGACAGACACTGAAGCTTTCTTT.

As to this clone: Distinct nucleotide sequences in the sample also encode this CDR3. The chain joins TRBV4-1 to TRBJ2-5; D not resolved. V was pared by 0 bases and J by 2 bases, with 7 bases between. Germline V gene lookup returns CDR1 MGHRA and CDR2 YSYEKL. This CDR3 comprises 14 residues. DNA for the CDR3: TGCGCCAGCAGCCAAGAAGGAATACAAGAGACCCAGTACTTC. It is translated as CASSQEGIQETQYF.

This sequence joins TRBV14 and TRBJ2-3, with 8 nucleotides matching TRBD1. Germline V CDR1 and CDR2: SGHDN, FVKESK. The CDR3 spans 16 residues. V lost 1 base and J lost 2; bases outside the gene matches: 5. The CDR3 reads CASSQVRQGFTDTQYF. The CDR3, as DNA: TGTGCCAGCAGCCAAGTCCGACAGGGGTTCACAGATACGCAGTATTTT. Combining the CDR3 with reference TRBV14 and TRBJ2-3 gives the whole variable domain EAGVTQFPSHSVIEKGQTVTLRCDPISGHDNLYWYRRVMGKEIKFLLHFVKESKQDESGMPNNRFLAERTGGTYSTLKVQPAELEDSGVYFCASSQVRQGFTDTQYFGPGTRLTVL.